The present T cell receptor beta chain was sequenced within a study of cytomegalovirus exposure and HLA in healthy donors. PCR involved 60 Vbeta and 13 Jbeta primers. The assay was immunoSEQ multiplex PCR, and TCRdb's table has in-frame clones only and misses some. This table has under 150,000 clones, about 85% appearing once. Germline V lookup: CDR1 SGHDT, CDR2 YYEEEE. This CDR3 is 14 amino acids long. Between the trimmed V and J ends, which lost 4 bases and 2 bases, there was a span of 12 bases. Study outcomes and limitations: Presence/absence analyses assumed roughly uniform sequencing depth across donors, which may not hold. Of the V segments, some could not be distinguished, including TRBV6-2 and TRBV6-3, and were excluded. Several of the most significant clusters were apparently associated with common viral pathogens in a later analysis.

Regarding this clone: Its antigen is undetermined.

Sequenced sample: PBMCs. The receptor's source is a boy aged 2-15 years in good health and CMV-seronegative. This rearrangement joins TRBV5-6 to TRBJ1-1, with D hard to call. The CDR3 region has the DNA TGTGCCAGCAGCCGGGGAGTTGGAAACACTGAAGCTTTCTTT. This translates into CASSRGVGNTEAFF.